The 8 T cell receptor delta chains in this list originate from one sample, sequenced in a study of γδ T cells in repeated Plasmodium falciparum infection. Flow sorting of PBMC yielded separate Vgamma9/Vdelta2+ and Vdelta2-negative gammadelta T cell populations for bulk repertoire analysis. TCRdb reapplied CATT to the multiplex PCR reads. The data contain 75,000 to 100,000 delta-chain clones, about 1.5% of them seen just once; the ten biggest clones take up approximately 10%. The sample taken for sequencing was gamma-delta T cells from blood. The receptors were gathered from a pool of human donors (malaria-infected and uninfected, not separated).

This clone came up a few times. This sequence joins TRDV1 and TRDJ1; no reliable D call. Trimming removed 5 bases from V and 1 base from J, with 14 bases in between. Germline CDR1 is TSWWSYY and CDR2 is QGS. This CDR3 is built from 15 residues. As DNA, the CDR3 is TGTGCTCTTGGGAACCCGATGGATTCCACCGATAAACTCATCTTT. This gives the protein CALGNPMDSTDKLIF.

Points on this clone: This likely traces to a read error, being one base from a far larger clone. The chain joins TRDV2 to TRDJ1, with D possibly TRDD3 on 5 matching bases. Assignment of the J gene here rests on matching the DNA to germline, because TCRdb gives none. V was clipped by 3 bases and J by 0 bases, with 16 bases between them. The CDR3 runs to 16 residues. Germline V lookup: CDR1 GEAIGNYY, CDR2 EKD. The CDR3 nucleotides are TGTGCCTGTGACGCGATGGGGCCCAAATACACCGATAAACTCATCTTT. Translation gives CACDAMGPKYTDKLIF.

At least ten counts were recorded for this clone. Its ends do not fully match the called genes, so a read error is possible. The rearrangement uses TRDV1 and TRDJ1, with TRDD3 matching 12 bases. This CDR3 has 24 residues. Germline assignment: CDR1 TSWWSYY and CDR2 QGS. CDR3 protein: CALGERGHFGTGGYSPYYTDKHIF. The CDR3 DNA sequence: TGTGCTCTTGGGGAAAGAGGCCACTTCGGTACTGGGGGATACTCCCCATATTACACCGATAAACACATCTTT.

Turning to this clone: The protein recorded in TCRdb matches a much larger clone and deviates from this DNA's translation at residue 5, suggesting a read error; the protein here is obtained by translating the DNA. The V gene is TRDV1, the J gene TRDJ1, with 7 bases fitting TRDD3. The CDR3 has 19 residues. V shed 4 bases, J shed 0 bases, and the junction held 17 bases outside the gene matches. The germline V gene has CDR1 TSWWSYY and CDR2 QGS. CDR3 sequence reads: CALGGPSGGSPPHTDKLIF. Here the CDR3 DNA reads TGTGCTCTTGGGGGACCCTCCGGGGGATCCCCTCCACACACCGATAAACTCATCTTT.

This clone was counted at least ten times. The V and J genes are TRDV3 and TRDJ1; 8 nucleotides agree with TRDD2. The CDR3 sequence is 16 residues long. In germline, CDR1 is TVYSNPD, CDR2 GDNSRS (reference sequence). After removal of 3 bases from V and 0 bases from J, the junction contained 12 bases not matched to a gene. The CDR3 DNA reads as TGTGCCTTGGCCCTTCCTAAGATAGCGTACACCGATAAACTCATCTTT. It encodes CALALPKIAYTDKLIF.

This clone was found many times. TCRdb lists the protein of a much larger clone for this DNA, which differs at residue 6, so this is likely a read error; the protein given here is translated from the DNA itself. The CDR3, as DNA: TGTGCCTGTGAAGGGGTACGCGAAGGGAAAGCATCCCCAGATAAACTCATCTTT. It yields the protein CACEGVREGKASPDKLIF. V and J are TRDV2 and TRDJ1; no firm D call. The J gene was missing in TCRdb and was found by matching the end of the DNA to germline. Trimming removed 4 bases at V and 5 bases at J, with 28 bases between. CDR3 length: 18 residues. The germline gives CDR1 GEAIGNYY, CDR2 EKD.

With respect to this clone: TCRdb's protein, taken from a much larger clone, differs from this DNA's translation at residue 23, likely owing to a read error; the protein displayed comes from the DNA. This chain links TRDV1 with TRDJ1, with 13 positions matching TRDD3. The CDR3 length is 27 residues. Germline values: CDR1 TSWWSYY, CDR2 QGS. CDR3 amino acids: CALGVHLLPGTGGYAIFRPEYTNKLIF. Written as DNA, the CDR3 is TGTGCTCTTGGGGTACACCTTCTCCCCGGAACTGGGGGATACGCGATTTTTAGGCCCGAGTACACCAATAAACTCATCTTT.

In its sample, this clone was seen a few times. TCRdb's entry gives the protein of a much larger clone, which mismatches this DNA's translation at residue 12, likely from a read error; the protein reported here is translated from the DNA. This chain joins TRDV2 and TRDJ2; a possible D gene is TRDD3 (6 bases). TCRdb gives no J gene; it was assigned here by matching the DNA to germline. Germline V gene sequence: CDR1 GEAIGNYY, CDR2 EKD. The germline V and J ends were trimmed by 1 base and 0 bases, with 26 bases remaining between them. The CDR3 is 21 amino acids. In nucleotides, the CDR3 is TGTGCCTGTGACACTATAAGGGGGAGCCCTACCCTTCACGCTTTGACAGCACAACTCTTCTTT. Protein sequence: CACDTIRGSPTLHALTAQLFF.